The rows below give T cell receptor beta chains drawn from one sample of a study of early T cells in non-severe SARS-CoV-2 infection. TCRdb independently ran MiXCR on the 5' RACE reads; one entry per CDR3 protein. The sample shows 65,000 to 85,000 distinct CDR3 sequences, roughly 13% of them seen only once. The material sequenced was whole blood. These receptors were obtained from an adult who was a healthcare worker with PCR-confirmed SARS-CoV-2 infection or an uninfected control (not recorded which). Both conserved end residues are part of each CDR3. The order of the fields is D gene, J gene, clone size, CDR3 length, V gene, CDR3 DNA, CDR3 protein. The D gene is left open where the match is weak. Size is stated for part of the rows, as once, few or many counts, or as a class when the clone is expanded.

. TRBJ2-5 . 14 TRBV12-3/TRBV12-4 TGTGCCAGCAGGTCACAGGATTACCAAGAGACCCAGTACTTC CASRSQDYQETQYF
. TRBJ2-4 few 17 TRBV3-2 TGTGCCAGCAGCCAAGATCCATTCGCAGATGCCAAAAACATTCAGTACTTC CASSQDPFADAKNIQYF
. TRBJ2-6 . 15 TRBV28 TGTGCCAGCTGCATCGGCGGGTTTGGAGCCAACGTCCTGACTTTC CASCIGGFGANVLTF
TRBD1 TRBJ1-4 many 14 TRBV2 TGTGCCAGCAAGCCGGGACAGAGTAATGAAAAACTGTTTTTT CASKPGQSNEKLFF
. TRBJ2-3 once 15 TRBV12-5 TGTGCTAGTGGTTTGGTACCCAGGGATCCAAATACGCAGTATTTT CASGLVPRDPNTQYF
. TRBJ1-1 . 13 TRBV6-4 TGTGCCAGCTCCATCGGGTCGAACACTGAAGTTTTCTTT CASSIGSNTEVFF
TRBD2 TRBJ2-3 many 14 TRBV6-2/TRBV6-3 TGTGCCAGCAGTCCGGGACTAGCTTCAGATACGCAGTATTTT CASSPGLASDTQYF
TRBD2 TRBJ2-1 many 14 TRBV20-1 TGCAGTGCCGGACTAGCGGGGAGAGACAATGAGCAGTTCTTC CSAGLAGRDNEQFF
. TRBJ2-7 many 12 TRBV13 TGTGCCAGCAGCTTAGTGGGTGACGGCGAGTACTTC CASSLVGDGEYF
. TRBJ2-3 few 16 TRBV7-9 TGTGCCAGCAGCGTCGGGAACGGCCCCCGCACAGATACGCAGTATTTT CASSVGNGPRTDTQYF
TRBD2 TRBJ2-1 few 15 TRBV28 TGTGCCAGCAGAATCGCGACTAGCGGGTACAATGAGCAGTTCTTC CASRIATSGYNEQFF
. TRBJ2-7 many 17 TRBV3-1 TGTGCCAGCAGCCAAGACTACTCAAGGGCAGCCTCCTACGAGCAGTACTTC CASSQDYSRAASYEQYF
TRBD1 TRBJ2-3 many 14 TRBV20-1 TGCAGTGCGAGACAGGGGGCCGGGACAGATACGCAGTATTTT CSARQGAGTDTQYF
TRBD1 TRBJ1-2 . 13 TRBV6-2/TRBV6-3 TGTGCCAGCACAAAACAGGGGGCGCATGGCTACACCTTC CASTKQGAHGYTF
. TRBJ2-5 . 12 TRBV20-1 TGCAGTGCTCTCGGGACCGGAGAGACCCAGTACTTC CSALGTGETQYF
. TRBJ2-3 many 14 TRBV6-1 TGTGCCAGCAGTACCGGACGCAGCACAGATACGCAGTATTTT CASSTGRSTDTQYF
. TRBJ2-5 many 14 TRBV7-9 TGTGCCAGCAGCGCACAGGAGCCGGCGTCGACCCAGTACTTC CASSAQEPASTQYF
. TRBJ2-1 few 13 TRBV29-1 TGCAGCGTTGAATTCGGAGTTTGGAATGAGCAGTTCTTC CSVEFGVWNEQFF
. TRBJ1-1 few 12 TRBV29-1 TGCAGCGTTGGGCAGATGAACACTGAAGCTTTCTTT CSVGQMNTEAFF
TRBD1 TRBJ1-6 . 15 TRBV25-1 TGTGCCAGCAGTGAATCAGGGGGCGGTGTTTCACCCCTCCACTTT CASSESGGGVSPLHF
. TRBJ2-3 many 12 TRBV19 TGTGCCAGTAGTCGATGGGGAGATACGCAGTATTTT CASSRWGDTQYF
. TRBJ1-1 many 15 TRBV27 TGTGCCAGCAGTTTAGGCCGACACCAGAACACTGAAGCTTTCTTT CASSLGRHQNTEAFF
TRBD1 TRBJ1-6 . 14 TRBV28 TGTGCCAGCAGCCCGGGACAGGTTAATTCACCCCTCCACTTT CASSPGQVNSPLHF
TRBD2 TRBJ2-2 . 15 TRBV12-3/TRBV12-4 TGTGCCAGCAGCCCCGGGACTAGCGGTCCAGGGGAGCTGTTTTTT CASSPGTSGPGELFF
TRBD1 TRBJ1-1 many 18 TRBV9 TGTGCCAGCAGCCCAATGGACAGGGACCTAGTTGGGGACACTGAAGCTTTCTTT CASSPMDRDLVGDTEAFF
TRBD2 TRBJ2-1 many 17 TRBV20-1 TGCAGTGCTAGTTTTCGGGCTAGCGGGGGCCTTTACAATGAGCAGTTCTTC CSASFRASGGLYNEQFF
. TRBJ1-2 few 15 TRBV2 TGTGCCAGCAGCGTCGTCGACCAGGGAGGCTATGGCTACACCTTC CASSVVDQGGYGYTF
TRBD2 TRBJ2-5 many 16 TRBV20-1 TGCAGTGCTAGAGATCCGGCTTGGGAGGGCCAAGAGACCCAGTACTTC CSARDPAWEGQETQYF
. TRBJ2-5 . 13 TRBV29-1 TGCAGCGTTGATCAAGAGCCCCAGGAGACCCAGTACTTC CSVDQEPQETQYF
TRBD2 TRBJ2-1 . 17 TRBV7-6 TGTGCCAGCAGCTCCGGACTAGCGGGGGGCTATAACAATGAGCAGTTCTTC CASSSGLAGGYNNEQFF
TRBD2 TRBJ2-2 medium-sized 16 TRBV7-7 TGTGCCAGCAGCCCGGGCAGCGGGAGGGGCACCGGGGAGCTGTTTTTT CASSPGSGRGTGELFF